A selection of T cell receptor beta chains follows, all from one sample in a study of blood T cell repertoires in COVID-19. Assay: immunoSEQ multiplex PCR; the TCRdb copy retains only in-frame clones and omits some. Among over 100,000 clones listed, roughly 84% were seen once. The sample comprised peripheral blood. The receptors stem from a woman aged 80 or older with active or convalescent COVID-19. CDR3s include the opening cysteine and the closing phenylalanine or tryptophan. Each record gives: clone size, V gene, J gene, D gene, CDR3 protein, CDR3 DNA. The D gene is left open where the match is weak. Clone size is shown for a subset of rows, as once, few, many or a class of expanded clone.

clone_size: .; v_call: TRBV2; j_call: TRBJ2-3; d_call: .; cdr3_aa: CASSDRDTPSTDTQYF; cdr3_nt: TGTGCCAGCAGCGATCGGGACACCCCTAGCACAGATACGCAGTATTTT
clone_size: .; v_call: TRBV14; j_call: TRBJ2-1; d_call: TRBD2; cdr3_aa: CASSSRPPGGNEQFF; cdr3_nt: TGTGCCAGCAGCTCCCGACCCCCGGGAGGCAATGAGCAGTTCTTC
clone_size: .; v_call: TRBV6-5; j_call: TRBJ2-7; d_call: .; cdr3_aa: CASSTRDKPYEQYF; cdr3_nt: TGTGCCAGCAGTACACGGGACAAACCCTACGAGCAGTACTTC
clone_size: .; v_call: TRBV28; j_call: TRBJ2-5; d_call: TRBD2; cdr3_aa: CASSISGSGETQYF; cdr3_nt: TGTGCCAGCAGTATCAGCGGGAGCGGAGAGACCCAGTACTTC
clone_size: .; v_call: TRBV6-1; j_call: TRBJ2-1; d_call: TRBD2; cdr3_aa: CASSERGDAAGVLYNEQFF; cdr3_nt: TGTGCCAGCAGTGAACGAGGAGACGCAGCGGGAGTTCTCTACAATGAGCAGTTCTTC
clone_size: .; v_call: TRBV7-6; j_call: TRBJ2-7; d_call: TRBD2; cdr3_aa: CASSLAPRLAGGSSSYEQYF; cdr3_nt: TGTGCCAGCAGCTTAGCCCCCAGACTAGCGGGAGGTTCGTCCTCCTACGAGCAGTACTTC
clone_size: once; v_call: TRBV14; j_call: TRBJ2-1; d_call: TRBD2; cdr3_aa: CASSIGLAGIYEQFF; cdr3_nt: TGTGCCAGCAGCATAGGACTAGCGGGGATTTATGAGCAGTTCTTC
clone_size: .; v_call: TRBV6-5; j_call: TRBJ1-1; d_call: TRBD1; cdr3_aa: CASRIDRDSEAFF; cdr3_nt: TGTGCCAGCAGGATAGACAGGGACTCTGAAGCTTTCTTT
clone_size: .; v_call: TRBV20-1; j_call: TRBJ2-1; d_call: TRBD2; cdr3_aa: CSASGGTSVSYNEQFF; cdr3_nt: TGCAGTGCTAGTGGTGGGACTAGCGTCTCCTACAATGAGCAGTTCTTC
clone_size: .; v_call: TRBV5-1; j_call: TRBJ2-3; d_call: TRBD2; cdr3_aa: CASSSAGGSGSLPDTQYF; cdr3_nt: TGCGCCAGCAGCTCCGCCGGTGGTAGCGGGAGTCTGCCAGATACGCAGTATTTT
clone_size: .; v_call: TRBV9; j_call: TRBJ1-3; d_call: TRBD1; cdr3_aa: CASSDKPGTGVGNTIYF; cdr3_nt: TGTGCCAGCAGCGATAAACCCGGGACAGGGGTAGGAAACACCATATATTTT
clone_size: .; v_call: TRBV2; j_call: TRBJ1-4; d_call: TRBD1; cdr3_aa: CASSRTGQGEKLFF; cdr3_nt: TGTGCCAGCAGCCGGACAGGGCAGGGTGAAAAACTGTTTTTT
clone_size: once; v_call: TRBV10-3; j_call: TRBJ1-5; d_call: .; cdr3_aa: CATRDGSNQPQHF; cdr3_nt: TGTGCCACCAGGGACGGGAGTAATCAGCCCCAGCATTTT
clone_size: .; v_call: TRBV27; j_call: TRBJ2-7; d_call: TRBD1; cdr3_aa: CASSLGAGGHEQYF; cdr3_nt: TGTGCCAGCAGTTTAGGGGCAGGGGGCCACGAGCAGTACTTC
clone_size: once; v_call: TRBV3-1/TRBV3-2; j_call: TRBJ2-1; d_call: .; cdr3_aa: CASSRLGAGVGYNEQFF; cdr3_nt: TGTGCCAGCAGCCGCCTGGGAGCAGGGGTGGGGTACAATGAGCAGTTCTTC
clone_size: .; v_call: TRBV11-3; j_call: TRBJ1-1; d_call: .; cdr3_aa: CASSRGQNTEAFF; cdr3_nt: TGTGCCAGCAGCAGAGGGCAGAACACTGAAGCTTTCTTT
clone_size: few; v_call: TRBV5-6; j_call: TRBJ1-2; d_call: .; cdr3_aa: CASSVQGANYGYTF; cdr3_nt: TGTGCCAGCAGCGTACAGGGAGCTAACTATGGCTACACCTTC
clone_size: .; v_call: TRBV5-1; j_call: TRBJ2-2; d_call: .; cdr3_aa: CASRPTGSNTGELFF; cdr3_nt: TGCGCCAGCAGGCCGACAGGCTCCAACACCGGGGAGCTGTTTTTT
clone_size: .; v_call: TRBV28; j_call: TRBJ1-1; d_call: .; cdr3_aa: CASSLAGTGSATEAFF; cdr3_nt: TGTGCCAGCAGCCTGGCGGGTACAGGGTCTGCGACTGAAGCTTTCTTT
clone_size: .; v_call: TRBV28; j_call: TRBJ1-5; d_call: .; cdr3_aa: CASSSTVYNQPQHF; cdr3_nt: TGTGCCAGCAGCTCGACAGTGTACAATCAGCCCCAGCATTTT
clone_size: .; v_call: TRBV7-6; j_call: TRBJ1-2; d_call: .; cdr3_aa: CASSLVGLEGYTF; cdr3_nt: TGTGCCAGCAGCTTAGTTGGTCTCGAGGGCTACACCTTC
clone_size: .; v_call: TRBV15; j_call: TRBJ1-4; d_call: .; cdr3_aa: CATSREVGQGLGKLFF; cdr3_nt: TGTGCCACCAGCAGAGAAGTGGGGCAGGGGTTGGGAAAACTGTTTTTT
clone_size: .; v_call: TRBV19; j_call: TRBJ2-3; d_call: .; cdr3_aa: CASSIESPRDTQYF; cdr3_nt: TGTGCCAGTAGTATCGAAAGTCCTAGGGATACGCAGTATTTT
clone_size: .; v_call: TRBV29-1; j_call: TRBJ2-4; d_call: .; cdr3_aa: CSANPGNTKNIQYF; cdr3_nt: TGCAGCGCAAATCCGGGAAATACTAAAAACATTCAGTACTTC
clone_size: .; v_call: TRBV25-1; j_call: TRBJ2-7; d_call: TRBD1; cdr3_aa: CASSAPTQGFSYEQYF; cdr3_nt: TGTGCCAGCAGCGCCCCTACACAGGGGTTCTCCTACGAGCAGTACTTC
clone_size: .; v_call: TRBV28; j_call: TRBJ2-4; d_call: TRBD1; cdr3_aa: CASRRTGSGKNIQYF; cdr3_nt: TGTGCCAGCAGGAGGACAGGGAGTGGCAAAAACATTCAGTACTTC
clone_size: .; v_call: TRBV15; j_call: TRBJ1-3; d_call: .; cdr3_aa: CATSRDFGVPGNTIYF; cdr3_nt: TGTGCCACCAGCAGAGATTTCGGAGTACCTGGAAACACCATATATTTT
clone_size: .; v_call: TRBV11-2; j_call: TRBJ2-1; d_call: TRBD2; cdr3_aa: CASSIGTSGLNEQFF; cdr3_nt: TGTGCCAGCAGCATCGGGACTAGCGGGCTTAATGAGCAGTTCTTC
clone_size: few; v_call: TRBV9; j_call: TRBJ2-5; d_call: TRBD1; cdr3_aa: CASSPVGQRGPKTQYF; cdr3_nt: TGTGCCAGCAGCCCCGTGGGACAGAGGGGCCCCAAGACCCAGTACTTC